The subject of this entry is one TCR beta chain. Its antigen is unknown. The CDR3 has 15 amino acids. The V gene's germline CDR1 is SGHTS and CDR2 YDEGEE. The ends were cut back, 4 bases at V and 0 bases at J, with 8 bases in the middle. These data are taken from a study of T cell responses to AZD1222 COVID-19 vaccine. The study, taken as a whole, reports: Spike was spanned by vaccine-associated CD4 TCRs, which were dominant at 160-218 and 743-854.

Generated by immunoSEQ multiplex PCR, the TCRdb table keeps only in-frame clones and is missing some. The sample includes some 150,000 clones, less than 95% of them seen just once. The chain carries TRBV5-8 and TRBJ2-6; D is unclear. The sequence was collected from an adult in good health. Sequenced here: peripheral blood, sampled on day 0 of AZD1222 vaccination. The DNA of the CDR3 is TGTGCCAGCAGCCTGGGAACCTCTGGGGCCAACGTCCTGACTTTC. Encoded protein: CASSLGTSGANVLTF.